This T cell receptor (beta chain) was found in a study of T cell responses to AZD1222 COVID-19 vaccine. Whole-study results and caveats: Spike-wide vaccine-associated CD4 TCRs dominated at 160-218 and 743-854. It was only after the peak T cell response that any repertoires were sampled. Among those given AZD1222, only 6 or 7 were seropositive at baseline.

Measured with immunoSEQ multiplex PCR; TCRdb has only the in-frame clones, and not every one. The sample yields over 150,000 clones, 88% seen once. The analysis combined second doses at about 4 or about 12 weeks. The CDR3 is 14 residues long. Trimming took off 6 bases at V and 5 bases at J, with 14 bases between the two ends. From germline, CDR1 is MNHEY and CDR2 SVGAGI. Points on this clone: Its matching antigen is unknown.

The chain joins TRBV6-5 to TRBJ1-5; no reliable D call. This specimen was peripheral blood, taken 28 days after the second AZD1222 dose. This TCR came from an adult who received the AZD1222 COVID-19 vaccine. The CDR3 loop is CASRRAREDQPQHF. The CDR3 DNA follows: TGTGCCAGCAGGAGGGCCCGGGAAGATCAGCCCCAGCATTTT.